The 27 T cell receptor beta chains reported below all come from one sample, sequenced in a study of CD8 T cells in ankylosing spondylitis. General observations from the study: What appeared characteristic of ankylosing spondylitis blood was a TCR beta motif of seven to nine highly homologous variants.

No antigen is known for these receptors. TCRdb fed the 5' RACE reads into MiXCR, producing one record per CDR3 protein. This sample has just under 550,000 distinct CDR3 sequences, with about an eighth found just once. Material: blood, either unsorted or a sorted T cell fraction (not recorded which). These receptors all stem from a male donor with ankylosing spondylitis.

The table lists this clonotype with many counts. The gene calls are TRBV12-3 or TRBV12-4 and TRBJ2-1, with 8 bases that match TRBD2. V lost 5 bases and J lost 8; bases outside the gene matches: 17. CDR3 length: 17 amino acids. The CDR3 reads CASSKERTGGPSHEQFF. DNA for the CDR3: TGTGCCAGCAGTAAAGAACGAACGGGAGGGCCTTCCCATGAGCAGTTCTTC.

This clonotype appeared a few times. CDR3 bases: TGTGCCAGCAGGTGGGAAAGTAGCACAGATACGCAGTATTTT. It codes for CASRWESSTDTQYF. The V gene is TRBV2, the J gene TRBJ2-3; D is uncertain. The CDR3 consists of 14 residues. Germline V gene lookup returns CDR1 SNHLY and CDR2 FYNNEI. V lost 6 bases, J lost 0 bases, and 10 bases lay in between.

The chain links TRBV7-2 to TRBJ2-2, with D perhaps assigned TRBD1 or TRBD2 (5 bases each). V was trimmed by 1 base and J by 5 bases, leaving 8 bases between them. Germline V gene data show CDR1 as SGHTA and CDR2 as FQGNSA. The CDR3 sequence is 14 residues long. The CDR3 protein is CASSLDWGTGELFF. In DNA, the CDR3 is TGTGCCAGCAGCTTAGATTGGGGGACCGGGGAGCTGTTTTTT. The whole variable domain, remainder taken from reference TRBV7-2 and TRBJ2-2, is GAGVSQSPSNKVTEKGKDVELRCDPISGHTALYWYRQSLGQGLEFLIYFQGNSAPDKSGLPSDRFSAERTGGSVSTLTIQRTQQEDSAVYLCASSLDWGTGELFFGEGSRLTVL.

This sequence joins TRBV15 and TRBJ2-7; D is possibly TRBD1 (6 bases). Per the germline V gene, CDR1 is LNHNV and CDR2 is YYDKDF (reference sequence). V shed 3 bases and J shed 0 bases, with 9 bases lying between them. CDR3 length: 14 amino acids. This chain's CDR3 is CATSRTGSSYEQYF. The CDR3 coding sequence is TGTGCCACCAGCAGGACAGGCAGCTCCTACGAGCAGTACTTC.

This clonotype has only a few counts. This chain links TRBV7-9 with TRBJ2-7; TRBD1 matches at 10 bases. Germline lookup yields CDR1 SEHNR and CDR2 FQNEAQ (reference sequence). V lost 6 bases, J lost 5 bases, and 7 bases stayed unmatched. This CDR3 is built from 14 residues. CDR3 DNA sequence: TGTGCCAGCAGAGACGGGACAGGGGTCAACGAGCAGTACTTC. This codes for CASRDGTGVNEQYF.

There are many counts of this clonotype. This sequence joins TRBV12-3 or TRBV12-4 and TRBJ1-5; D unresolved. Trimming pared 3 bases from V and 5 bases from J, leaving 8 bases between. The CDR3 is 13 residues long. The DNA for the CDR3 is TGTGCCAGCAGTTTTGGGGAGCATCAGCCCCAGCATTTT. Its protein is CASSFGEHQPQHF.

This clonotype was seen a few times. The rearrangement links TRBV10-3 to TRBJ2-7; 8 bases are shared with TRBD2. CDR3 length equals 14 residues. The ends lost 3 bases at V and 1 base at J; junction bases unmatched: 2. CDR1 and CDR2 (germline): ENHRY, SYGVKD. In DNA, the CDR3 is TGTGCCATCAGTGACGGGAGGGAGTCCTACGAGCAGTACGTC. It encodes CAISDGRESYEQYV.

This chain uses TRBV20-1 with TRBJ2-2; 11 bases match TRBD2. CDR1 is DFQATT, CDR2 SNEGSKA, per germline (reference sequence). CDR3 length: 16 amino acids. The trim removed 3 bases at V and 4 bases at J, leaving 7 bases unmatched. The CDR3 DNA sequence: TGCAGTGCTAGTTCCCTAGCGGGAGGACCCACCGGGGAGCTGTTTTTT. Its translation: CSASSLAGGPTGELFF.

The table lists this clonotype with a few counts. A much larger clonotype is one base distant, so this may be a read error. The V gene is TRBV11-3, the J gene TRBJ2-1; D possibly corresponds to TRBD2 (5 bases). This CDR3 contains 15 residues. Germline lookup yields CDR1 SGHNT and CDR2 YENEEA. The germline V and J ends were trimmed by 3 bases and 0 bases, with 9 bases remaining between them. The CDR3 sequence is CASSFKRSSYNEQFF. The CDR3 nucleotides are TGTGCCAGCAGCTTCAAGCGGAGCTCCTACAATGAGCAGTTCTTC. Filled out from reference TRBV11-3 and TRBJ2-1, the complete variable domain reads EAGVVQSPRYKIIEKKQPVAFWCNPISGHNTLYWYLQNLGQGPELLIRYENEEAVDDSQLPKDRFSAERLKGVDSTLKIQPAELGDSAVYLCASSFKRSSYNEQFFGPGTRLTVL.

The chain combines TRBV2 with TRBJ2-6; D is unclear. Germline values: CDR1 SNHLY, CDR2 FYNNEI. V shed 7 bases and J shed 0 bases, with 7 bases lying between them. CDR3 size: 14 residues. This CDR3 is CASTRSSGANVLTF. In DNA form, the CDR3 reads TGTGCCAGCACCCGGAGCTCTGGGGCCAACGTCCTGACTTTC.

This clonotype was counted only a few times. This chain joins TRBV25-1 and TRBJ2-3; D is undetermined. Trimming left V 3 bases short and J 2 bases short, with 6 bases between. The CDR3 runs 13 residues. CDR1 is MGHDK, CDR2 SYGVNS, per germline. The CDR3 protein is CASSDPTTDTQYF. CDR3 DNA sequence: TGTGCCAGCAGTGACCCTACCACAGATACGCAGTATTTT.

This clonotype turned up a few times. The chain combines TRBV6-1 with TRBJ2-1; TRBD1 matches 10 bases. There are 14 residues in the CDR3. The germline CDR1 and CDR2 sequences are MNHNS and SASEGT. Trimming cost V 6 bases and J 9 bases; bases outside gene matches: 8. This CDR3 is CASRAGTGVFEQFF. In DNA, the CDR3 is TGTGCCAGCAGGGCCGGGACAGGGGTTTTTGAGCAGTTCTTC.

The rearrangement joins TRBV24-1 to TRBJ1-1; no clear D gene. CDR3 size: 12 residues. The V gene's germline CDR1 is KGHDR and CDR2 SFDVKD. V lost 9 bases and J lost 1, with 8 bases in between. As DNA, the CDR3 is TGTGCCACCTCGGGTTGGAACACTGAAGCTTTCTTT. It encodes CATSGWNTEAFF.

This chain connects TRBV5-1 to TRBJ2-2, with 9 bases lining up with TRBD1. Germline assignment: CDR1 SGHRS and CDR2 YFSETQ. This CDR3 contains 15 residues. V lost 7 bases to trimming and J lost 6 bases; unmatched junction nucleotides: 10. The CDR3 bases are TGCGCCAGCCGGTTCACAGGGGGCCCCCCCGGGGAGCTGTTTTTT. It is translated as CASRFTGGPPGELFF. The full variable domain, completed using reference TRBV5-1 and TRBJ2-2, is KAGVTQTPRYLIKTRGQQVTLSCSPISGHRSVSWYQQTPGQGLQFLFEYFSETQRNKGNFPGRFSGRQFSNSRSEMNVSTLELGDSALYLCASRFTGGPPGELFFGEGSRLTVL.

This clonotype was found a few times. The J gene is TRBJ2-1, the V gene TRBV29-1; 8 bases line up with TRBD2. CDR3 length: 15 residues. V was clipped by 4 bases and J by 7 bases; unmatched bases: 12. Germline CDR1 and CDR2: SQVTM and ANQGSEA. The CDR3, as DNA: TGCAGCGTTGGGGGTAGCGGGACTTGGTGGAATGAGCAGTTCTTC. The encoded protein is CSVGGSGTWWNEQFF.

This clonotype was counted a few times. This sequence joins TRBV12-3 or TRBV12-4 and TRBJ2-4; 7 bases fit TRBD1. The V gene end was trimmed by 7 bases and the J gene end by 2 bases; junction bases not matched to a gene: 8. The CDR3 spans 15 residues. CDR3 residues: CASNPSTGSKNIQYF. DNA for the CDR3: TGTGCCAGCAACCCTTCGACAGGGTCCAAAAACATTCAGTACTTC.

This clonotype was found a few times. This chain uses TRBV5-1 with TRBJ2-2, with a tentative D call TRBD1 (6 bases). The V end lost 0 bases, the J end lost 4 bases, and 16 bases lay between the germline ends. The length of the CDR3 is 17 residues. The germline V gene encodes CDR1 SGHRS and CDR2 YFSETQ. For the CDR3, the DNA is TGCGCCAGCAGCTTGGGCCCCAGGGAAGGGGGCACCGGGGAGCTGTTTTTT. This codes for CASSLGPREGGTGELFF.

This clonotype has a handful of counts. The chain recombines TRBV5-1 with TRBJ1-1; no reliable D call. The CDR3 extends over 15 amino acids. V lost 0 bases, J lost 0 bases, and 9 bases lay in between. The germline CDR1 and CDR2 sequences are SGHRS and YFSETQ. DNA for the CDR3: TGCGCCAGCAGCTTGGTACCGGACCTGAACACTGAAGCTTTCTTT. Translation: CASSLVPDLNTEAFF.

This chain connects TRBV19 to TRBJ1-1; TRBD1 might be the D (5 bases). This CDR3 has 12 amino acids. Germline CDR1 LNHDA, CDR2 SQIVND (reference sequence). V lost 3 bases, J lost 5 bases, and 7 bases lay in between. The CDR3 reads CASSMWGTEAFF. The CDR3 DNA reads as TGTGCCAGTAGTATGTGGGGGACTGAAGCTTTCTTT. Looking up the rest from reference TRBV19 and TRBJ1-1 gives the full variable domain: DGGITQSPKYLFRKEGQNVTLSCEQNLNHDAMYWYRQDPGQGLRLIYYSQIVNDFQKGDIAEGYSVSREKKESFPLTVTSAQKNPTAFYLCASSMWGTEAFFGQGTRLTVV.

This clonotype has a handful of counts. The V gene is TRBV7-2, the J gene TRBJ2-7; 11 bases map to TRBD2. Germline CDR1 and CDR2: SGHTA and FQGNSA. Germline trimming cut 5 bases from V and 2 bases from J; bases unmatched to any gene: 5. CDR3 length: 15 amino acids. In DNA form, the CDR3 reads TGTGCCAGCAGCCCTACTAGCGGGAGTCCCTACGAGCAGTACTTC. Translation: CASSPTSGSPYEQYF.

This clonotype was seen at least ten times. V and J are TRBV3-1 and TRBJ2-3; 11 positions agree with TRBD2. The CDR3 loop spans 16 amino acids. CDR1 LGHDT and CDR2 YNNKEL come from the germline V gene (reference sequence). V was pared by 4 bases and J by 0 bases, with 3 bases of the junction left unmatched. The CDR3 spells CASSLRTSGSTDTQYF. The CDR3 DNA sequence: TGTGCCAGCAGCCTCCGGACTAGCGGGAGCACAGATACGCAGTATTTT.

In this sample, this clonotype turned up many times. The chain employs TRBV20-1 and TRBJ2-5, with 11 bases that match TRBD1. Trimming took 2 bases from V and 2 from J; bases not matched to a gene: 4. The CDR3 length is 15 residues. Germline CDR1 reads DFQATT; CDR2 reads SNEGSKA (reference sequence). The CDR3 nucleotides are TGCAGTGCTAGAACGGGGACAGGGGGGCAAGAGACCCAGTACTTC. It yields the protein CSARTGTGGQETQYF.

The sample holds a few counts of this clonotype. The genes are TRBV2 and TRBJ2-6; D is ambiguous. The CDR3 runs 17 residues. CDR1 SNHLY and CDR2 FYNNEI come from the germline V gene. Trimming left V 3 bases short and J 0 bases short, with 12 bases between. The CDR3 loop reads CASSDAGPGSGANVLTF. CDR3 DNA: TGTGCCAGCAGTGACGCCGGTCCGGGCTCTGGGGCCAACGTCCTGACTTTC.

This clonotype was detected only a few times. The CDR3 protein is CASSQGRSGRGFREQYF. CDR3 nucleotides: TGTGCCAGCAGCCAAGGGAGGAGCGGGAGGGGATTCCGGGAGCAGTACTTC. V is TRBV3-1 and J is TRBJ2-7, with 10 bases fitting TRBD2. Losses at the gene ends were 1 base for V and 7 bases for J; bases not matched to a gene: 13. The CDR3 length is 17 residues. Germline CDR1 and CDR2: LGHDT and YNNKEL (reference sequence).

The chain recombines TRBV20-1 with TRBJ2-7; 7 bases are shared with TRBD2. V gave up 1 base and J gave up 2 bases; unmatched junction bases: 14. The CDR3 runs 17 residues. Per germline, CDR1 DFQATT and CDR2 SNEGSKA (reference sequence). Here the CDR3 DNA reads TGCAGTGCTAGAGGGTGGCTAGCGGAACCTTTTACCTACGAGCAGTACTTC. This codes for CSARGWLAEPFTYEQYF.

This chain joins TRBV11-2 and TRBJ2-1, with D perhaps matching TRBD1 (6 bases). CDR3 length equals 14 residues. Germline V gene lookup returns CDR1 SGHAT and CDR2 FQNNGV. The ends were cut back, 1 base at V and 7 bases at J, with 11 bases in the middle. The CDR3 sequence is CASSLGYRVNEQFF. The CDR3 DNA reads as TGTGCCAGCAGCTTAGGTTACAGGGTAAATGAGCAGTTCTTC.

The chain couples TRBV25-1 to TRBJ1-2; 7 bases agree with TRBD1. CDR3 length: 16 residues. Germline CDR1 is MGHDK and CDR2 is SYGVNS. V lost 0 bases to trimming and J lost 5 bases; unmatched junction nucleotides: 9. The CDR3 region has the DNA TGTGCCAGCAGTGAATATAGGGGGGGGACAGCATATGGCTACACCTTC. This gives the protein CASSEYRGGTAYGYTF.